Below, 27 T cell receptor beta chains from the same sample are listed, as sequenced in a study of control samples from healthy donors and cancer patients. Libraries were prepared by immunoSEQ multiplex PCR; TCRdb keeps only in-frame clonotypes and omits some of them. Seen here are roughly 100,000 clones, about 90% observed once, and the top ten hold roughly 15%. The sample taken for sequencing was blood. Receptor source: a man younger than 40 in good health.

This chain links TRBV7-9 with TRBJ2-7; 7 bases are shared with TRBD2. Per the germline V gene, CDR1 is SEHNR and CDR2 is FQNEAQ (reference sequence). Trimming cost V 5 bases and J 5 bases; bases outside gene matches: 3. The CDR3 contains 12 residues. DNA for the CDR3: TGTGCCAGCAGCAATGCGGGGGACGAGCAGTACTTC. Translating gives CASSNAGDEQYF. The complete variable domain, with remaining parts taken from reference TRBV7-9 and TRBJ2-7, reads DTGVSQNPRHKITKRGQNVTFRCDPISEHNRLYWYRQTLGQGPEFLTYFQNEAQLEKSRLLSDRFSAERPKGSFSTLEIQRTEQGDSAMYLCASSNAGDEQYFGPGTRLTVT.

The CDR3 reads CAWRYLGGGRSSGANVLTF. The CDR3 region has the DNA TGTGCCTGGAGATATTTAGGGGGGGGCAGAAGCTCTGGGGCCAACGTCCTGACTTTC. This chain links TRBV30 with TRBJ2-6, with TRBD2 as a possible D gene (7 bases). Germline V gene data show CDR1 as GTSNPN and CDR2 as SVGIG (reference sequence). V gave up 3 bases and J gave up 0 bases, with 21 bases separating them. This CDR3 spans 19 amino acids.

The DNA for the CDR3 is TGTGCCAGCAGCGGACAGCCTACAATGAGTCCGTTCTTC. Translating it yields CASSGQPTMSPFF. The rearrangement uses TRBV3-1 (or the pseudogene TRBV3-2) and TRBJ2-1; possible D gene TRBD1, 6 bases. V was pared by 5 bases and J by 15 bases, with 20 bases between. Germline V gives CDR1 LGHDT, CDR2 YNNKEL (reference sequence). The CDR3 has 13 residues.

The chain joins TRBV9 to TRBJ1-1; TRBD1 aligns across 7 bases. Germline CDR1 SGDLS, CDR2 YYNGEE. The CDR3 runs to 17 residues. V dropped 4 bases and J dropped 3; count of bases not matched to a gene: 15. For the CDR3, the DNA is TGTGCCAGCAGCACCTGGGACAGCATAGAACGAGACACTGAAGCTTTCTTT. Protein sequence: CASSTWDSIERDTEAFF.

V and J are TRBV7-2 and TRBJ1-1, with D hard to call. The CDR3 has 13 residues. Trimming took 5 bases from V and 1 from J, leaving 8 bases between them. Germline V lookup: CDR1 SGHTA, CDR2 FQGNSA. CDR3 sequence reads: CASSPTENTEAFF. In DNA form, the CDR3 reads TGTGCCAGCAGCCCCACAGAGAACACTGAAGCTTTCTTT.

The CDR3: CASSQGAGGGYEQYF. DNA for the CDR3: TGCGCCAGCAGCCAAGGAGCGGGAGGTGGTTACGAGCAGTACTTC. The chain combines TRBV4-3 with TRBJ2-7; 9 nucleotides align to TRBD2. V was pared by 1 base and J by 4 bases, with 5 bases of the junction left unmatched. Germline V CDR1 and CDR2: LGHNA, YSLEER. CDR3 size: 15 residues.

This chain links TRBV18 with TRBJ1-1, with D unclear. CDR3 length equals 15 residues. Trimming shortened V by 3 bases and J by 0 bases, and 11 bases separated the two germline ends. The germline V gene has CDR1 KGHSH and CDR2 LQKENI. CDR3 sequence: CASSPPGNMNTEAFF. In DNA, the CDR3 is TGTGCCAGCTCACCCCCAGGTAACATGAACACTGAAGCTTTCTTT.

The chain employs TRBV27 and TRBJ1-3; D call uncertain. V was cut by 3 bases and J by 0 bases, with 3 bases left in between. The CDR3 runs to 13 residues. Germline CDR1 is MNHEY and CDR2 is SMNVEV (reference sequence). The CDR3 bases are TGTGCCAGCAGTTTGAACTCTGGAAACACCATATATTTT. This encodes CASSLNSGNTIYF.

V gene TRBV7-6 combines with J gene TRBJ2-1, with 12 positions matching TRBD1. Germline-derived CDR1 and CDR2 are SGHVS and FNYEAQ. The CDR3 runs to 16 residues. The junction had 7 bases not matched to a gene; V was cut back by 1 base and J by 9 bases. CDR3 amino acids: CASSLGGDRGRGEQFF. The DNA of the CDR3 is TGTGCCAGCAGCTTAGGAGGGGACAGGGGGCGAGGTGAGCAGTTCTTC.

The chain recombines TRBV5-6 with TRBJ1-5, with D tentatively TRBD1 (5 bases). CDR1 and CDR2 (germline): SGHDT, YYEEEE. CDR3 length equals 13 residues. V lost 4 bases and J 6 bases, leaving 11 bases between the germline ends. For the CDR3, the DNA is TGTGCCAGCAGCCCGGGGGGGGTTCAGCCCCAGCATTTT. Its protein product is CASSPGGVQPQHF. Together with reference TRBV5-6 and TRBJ1-5, the CDR3 gives the full variable domain: DAGVTQSPTHLIKTRGQQVTLRCSPKSGHDTVSWYQQALGQGPQFIFQYYEEEERQRGNFPDRFSGHQFPNYSSELNVNALLLGDSALYLCASSPGGVQPQHFGDGTRLSIL.

The rearrangement uses TRBV5-5 and TRBJ2-2; TRBD2 is a possible D gene (6 bases). The germline V gene has CDR1 SGHKS and CDR2 YYEKEE (reference sequence). V was clipped by 4 bases and J by 8 bases, with 21 bases between them. CDR3 length: 16 residues. CDR3 region: CASSGELLGRGGELFF. The CDR3, as DNA: TGTGCCAGCAGCGGAGAATTACTAGGGCGGGGAGGGGAGCTGTTTTTT.

V and J are TRBV19 and TRBJ2-3; 11 positions match TRBD2. Germline V lookup: CDR1 LNHDA, CDR2 SQIVND (reference sequence). This CDR3 contains 16 residues. The V gene end was trimmed by 4 bases and the J gene end by 4 bases; junction bases not matched to a gene: 7. The DNA for the CDR3 is TGTGCCAGTAGTACCCCCACTAGCGGGAGCGCAGATACGCAGTATTTT. Protein: CASSTPTSGSADTQYF.

This chain uses TRBV19 with TRBJ1-1, with no clear D. The V end lost 6 bases, the J end lost 5 bases, and 13 bases lay between the germline ends. This CDR3 region has 13 residues. Germline values: CDR1 LNHDA, CDR2 SQIVND (reference sequence). In DNA, the CDR3 is TGTGCCAGTAGCAACTCCGGGGTGACTGAAGCTTTCTTT. Its protein product is CASSNSGVTEAFF.

The chain uses TRBV7-3 and TRBJ2-2; no clear D gene. This CDR3 comprises 12 residues. Trimming took 3 bases from V and 3 from J, leaving 2 bases between them. Germline values: CDR1 SGHTA, CDR2 FQGTGA. The CDR3 DNA is TGTGCCAGCAGCTTCTACACCGGGGAGCTGTTTTTT. Its protein product is CASSFYTGELFF.

The chain uses TRBV7-2 and TRBJ2-1; D remains unclear. Germline values: CDR1 SGHTA, CDR2 FQGNSA. V lost 5 bases and J lost 7, with 18 bases in between. The CDR3 totals 15 residues. CDR3 region: CASSADRRLSNEQFF. The CDR3 DNA is TGTGCCAGCAGCGCTGATAGGCGGTTGTCAAATGAGCAGTTCTTC.

V is TRBV29-1 and J is TRBJ2-1; D remains unclear. Looked up from germline, CDR1 is SQVTM and CDR2 is ANQGSEA. V was shortened by 2 bases and J by 1 base, with 9 bases between the two germline ends. The CDR3 extends over 14 amino acids. CDR3 nucleotides: TGCAGCGTTGAACCGGCGGTATCCTACAATGAGCAGTTCTTC. Translation gives CSVEPAVSYNEQFF.

The chain uses TRBV5-5 and TRBJ1-2; 9 nucleotides line up with TRBD1. V lost 2 bases and J lost 3; bases outside the gene matches: 5. CDR3 size: 15 residues. The V gene's germline CDR1 is SGHKS and CDR2 YYEKEE (reference sequence). The CDR3 is CASSFDRGMYYGYTF. CDR3 in DNA: TGTGCCAGCAGCTTTGACAGGGGGATGTACTATGGCTACACCTTC.

The chain joins TRBV7-2 to TRBJ1-2, with 7 bases lining up with TRBD1. Trimming at V came to 1 base and at J to 4 bases, leaving 12 bases not matched to a gene. The CDR3 runs 17 residues. CDR1 SGHTA and CDR2 FQGNSA come from the germline V gene. CDR3 protein: CASSLGSTLAGGYGYTF. In DNA form, the CDR3 reads TGTGCCAGCAGCTTAGGCTCCACGTTGGCAGGGGGCTATGGCTACACCTTC.

The V gene is TRBV12-5, the J gene TRBJ2-7, with TRBD1 identical over 7 bases. Germline lookup yields CDR1 LGHNT and CDR2 FRNRAP. The junction had 4 bases not matched to a gene; V was cut back by 1 base and J by 4 bases. The CDR3 covers 14 residues. In DNA, the CDR3 is TGTGCTAGTGGTTTGGGACAGGGAGAATACGAGCAGTACTTC. Encoded protein: CASGLGQGEYEQYF. Based on the CDR3 plus reference TRBV12-5 and TRBJ2-7, the full variable domain is DARVTQTPRHKVTEMGQEVTMRCQPILGHNTVFWYRQTMMQGLELLAYFRNRAPLDDSGMPKDRFSAEMPDATLATLKIQPSEPRDSAVYFCASGLGQGEYEQYFGPGTRLTVT.

The chain recombines TRBV2 with TRBJ2-7; D perhaps matches TRBD2 (6 bases). This CDR3 region has 15 residues. Trimming left V 1 base short and J 0 bases short, with 10 bases between. In germline, CDR1 is SNHLY, CDR2 FYNNEI. The DNA of the CDR3 is TGTGCCAGCAGTGAAGTTAGTAGCGGCTCCTACGAGCAGTACTTC. This sequence encodes CASSEVSSGSYEQYF.

The J gene is TRBJ2-3, the V gene TRBV19, with TRBD2 matching over 9 bases. The V gene end was trimmed by 7 bases and the J gene end by 0 bases; junction bases not matched to a gene: 5. There are 15 residues in the CDR3. The germline V gene encodes CDR1 LNHDA and CDR2 SQIVND (reference sequence). The CDR3 protein is CASTLLAGSTDTQYF. CDR3 DNA: TGTGCCAGTACACTGCTAGCGGGAAGCACAGATACGCAGTATTTT.

CDR3 nucleotides: TGTGCCAGTAGGGAACAGGGGAGCTCTGGAAACACCATATATTTT. This codes for CASREQGSSGNTIYF. This chain connects TRBV19 to TRBJ1-3; 7 positions agree with TRBD1. Trimming removed 6 bases from V and 0 bases from J; junction bases left unmatched: 5. CDR1 LNHDA and CDR2 SQIVND come from the germline V gene (reference sequence). The CDR3 spans 15 residues.

The chain joins TRBV19 to TRBJ2-3; D uncertain. CDR3 length equals 15 residues. Trimming removed 2 bases at V and 3 bases at J, with 12 bases between. CDR1 LNHDA and CDR2 SQIVND come from the germline V gene (reference sequence). The DNA of the CDR3 is TGTGCCAGTAGTATATTCGGCAGTGCTACAGATACGCAGTATTTT. Encoded protein: CASSIFGSATDTQYF.

This rearrangement joins TRBV11-2 to TRBJ2-1, with 8 bases fitting TRBD2. V shed 1 base and J 2 bases; nucleotides not matched to a gene: 1. This CDR3 has 15 residues. From germline, CDR1 is SGHAT and CDR2 FQNNGV. This CDR3 is CASSLVLAAYNEQFF. In nucleotides, the CDR3 is TGTGCCAGCAGCTTAGTACTAGCGGCCTACAATGAGCAGTTCTTC. Full variable domain (missing parts from reference TRBV11-2 and TRBJ2-1): EAGVAQSPRYKIIEKRQSVAFWCNPISGHATLYWYQQILGQGPKLLIQFQNNGVVDDSQLPKDRFSAERLKGVDSTLKIQPAKLEDSAVYLCASSLVLAAYNEQFFGPGTRLTVL.

The rearrangement joins TRBV4-1 to TRBJ2-3; 7 bases align to TRBD2. CDR1 is MGHRA, CDR2 YSYEKL, per germline. Trimming at V came to 7 bases and at J to 4 bases, leaving 11 bases not matched to a gene. The CDR3 contains 15 residues. The CDR3, as DNA: TGCGCCAGCACCCCGGGCGGGAGAGGGGCAGATACGCAGTATTTT. It encodes CASTPGGRGADTQYF.

The chain carries TRBV28 and TRBJ1-1; D may be TRBD1 (5 bases). V lost 3 bases, J lost 4 bases, and 24 bases lay in between. Germline CDR1 and CDR2: MDHEN and SYDVKM. This CDR3 has 18 residues. The CDR3 loop is CASSFLLGREGIGTEAFF. CDR3 sequence (DNA): TGTGCCAGCAGTTTTTTGCTGGGCCGAGAGGGGATAGGCACTGAAGCTTTCTTT.

The chain couples TRBV11-2 to TRBJ2-2; possible D gene TRBD2, 6 bases. The germline V gene has CDR1 SGHAT and CDR2 FQNNGV. The CDR3 contains 15 residues. V was shortened by 5 bases and J by 3 bases, with 13 bases between the two germline ends. The CDR3 is CASSEPTRHTGELFF. CDR3 bases: TGTGCCAGCAGCGAACCGACTAGGCACACCGGGGAGCTGTTTTTT.